This T cell receptor (beta chain) originates from a study of shared clonotypes between healthy human individuals. V gave up 2 bases and J gave up 4 bases, with 17 bases separating them. Germline V gene sequence: CDR1 SNHLY, CDR2 FYNNEI. This CDR3 is built from 16 residues. On this clone: The antigen remains unidentified.

Overall study findings and caveats: A reduction in generation probabilities was seen for non-shared clonotypes relative to those shared by all four donors.

TCRdb's copy holds only in-frame clones and misses some; the assay was immunoSEQ multiplex PCR. The sample has around 980,000 clones, about four fifths seen once. The sample comprised memory CD4+ T cells from PBMCs. Subset in this sample: CD45RA-negative fraction. The genes are TRBV2 and TRBJ1-2, with unresolved D. This receptor was taken from a man younger than 35 in good health. Some clones in this sample may be carry-over from other donors' samples. The CDR3 DNA follows: TGTGCCAGCAGTGAATTCTTCGGGGAGCGAGGCTATGGCTACACCTTC. Translated, it gives CASSEFFGERGYGYTF.